This is a list of T cell receptor beta chains from one sample in a study of blood T cell repertoires in COVID-19. This table comes from immunoSEQ multiplex PCR, and its TCRdb copy is limited to in-frame clones, with some not included. Among fewer than 110,000 clones listed, 91% were seen once. Sample: peripheral blood. The origin of the receptors is a man aged 50-60 years with acute or convalescent COVID-19. CDR3s include the opening cysteine and the closing phenylalanine or tryptophan. The D gene is left open where the match is weak.

TRBJ2-2 - TRBV7-2 CASSQAPRGTGELFF
TRBJ1-4 - TRBV6-2/TRBV6-3 CASSYSTGGKLFF
TRBJ1-4 TRBD1 TRBV7-2 CASSLAGTGGEKLFF
TRBJ1-1 - TRBV19 CASTLGRTNTEAFF
TRBJ2-3 - TRBV9 CASSHDPEGSDTQYF
TRBJ2-1 TRBD2 TRBV5-1 CASSTGTSGGVSYNEQFF
TRBJ2-3 TRBD2 TRBV4-1 CASSQETLRGADTQYF
TRBJ2-2 TRBD2 TRBV5-1 CASSFTSGLITGELFF
TRBJ1-2 - TRBV11-2 CASSLQYYGYTF
TRBJ1-2 - TRBV19 CASRGSYGGYTF
TRBJ2-2 - TRBV9 CASSPEGRGAGELFF
TRBJ1-1 - TRBV2 CATPGTFGAEAFF
TRBJ1-6 TRBD1 TRBV5-8 CASSRGQGFSPLHF
TRBJ2-3 TRBD1 TRBV2 CASSEARTGFSEYF
TRBJ1-1 - TRBV7-2 CASSLNRNTEAFF
TRBJ1-3 TRBD1 TRBV6-5 CASSPDRAGNTIYF
TRBJ1-3 TRBD1 TRBV7-2 CASSRTGQRSGNTIYF
TRBJ2-5 - TRBV27 CASGNLGQWETQYF
TRBJ1-5 TRBD1 TRBV24-1 CATSDHRGSQPQHF
TRBJ2-1 - TRBV6-1 CASSDRAVSYNEQFF
TRBJ2-3 - TRBV14 CASSSKTGTRGGTQYF
TRBJ2-7 - TRBV7-3 CASSLIQGQSYEQYF
TRBJ2-2 - TRBV24-1 CATSDLYGGELFF
TRBJ2-7 - TRBV11-1 CASSLAAASGYEQYF
TRBJ2-7 - TRBV5-4 CASGRSGSGAREQYF
TRBJ2-1 TRBD2 TRBV5-4 CASSVTSHNEQFF
TRBJ1-2 TRBD1 TRBV6-5 CASSYSGTENYGYTF
TRBJ1-5 - TRBV6-5 CASADNQPQHF
TRBJ1-5 - TRBV15 CATSREQGDNQPQHF
TRBJ2-7 TRBD1 TRBV7-2 CASRGDRAGYEQYF
TRBJ2-3 TRBD2 TRBV3-1/TRBV3-2 CASSLLAGGPRDTQYF
TRBJ2-3 - TRBV7-9 CASSPGADTQYF
TRBJ2-5 TRBD2 TRBV9 CASSTNPGTKKETQYF
TRBJ1-6 - TRBV9 CASSPRTANSPLHF
TRBJ1-5 TRBD1 TRBV6-6 CASSPGQLSNQPQHF
TRBJ2-3 - TRBV7-2 CASRRARFKDTQYF
TRBJ1-6 - TRBV6-6 CASSVPKGVDNSPLHF
TRBJ2-7 - TRBV5-1 CASSFVPGTTYEQYF
TRBJ1-1 - TRBV14 CASSLQGATEAFF
TRBJ1-1 - TRBV30 CAWSVRVTEAFF